Listed here is a single TCR beta chain. Its recognized antigen is unknown. No base qualities exist here, and no much larger clone lies one base off it. This specimen comes from a study of cytomegalovirus exposure and HLA in healthy donors (dated by TCRdb to the late 2010s). Background on the whole study: In an earlier analysis of about 560 of the donors, 250 to 350 Gb of sequence data and 90 million to 120 million unique TCR beta sequences from about 179 million T cells were reported. An early release that covered more than 550 HLA-typed donors contained approximately 300 gigabases of sequencing data and tens of millions of unique TCR sequences. Of the 300 to 500 genotyped donors, less than 90% were placed in the genetic ancestry cluster associated with self-reported Caucasian donors. The aim of the study was to test whether cataloging public T cell receptors could identify signatures of past pathogen exposure. The study used immunosequencing to profile the T cell repertoires of around 600 subjects and linked those repertoires to cytomegalovirus serostatus. Besides the first cohort of around 700 subjects, a separate validation cohort made up of roughly 130 different subjects was used. The study combined high-throughput TCR immunosequencing, statistical association of individual TCRs with disease status, and machine learning to predict cytomegalovirus infection status. To study patterns of TCR occurrence, a later analysis re-analyzed previously published TCR beta repertoires from under 750 donors and added high-resolution HLA genotyping. Rather than using new phenotypic data, the later analysis identified candidate immune exposures from TCR beta sequences and from how often those sequences occurred across donors. An earlier analysis of some 500 of the donors applied high-throughput TCR beta sequencing to assess whether each TCR beta V gene segment acted as functional or pseudogenic. Donor age, sex, ethnicity and CMV serostatus were collected together with the repertoire data. A later genetic analysis took genome-wide SNP genotypes for 398 of the 666 donors and used that subset as a discovery cohort. All discovery cohort repertoires had been generated on a single sequencing platform. Class I and class II HLA loci were covered by the typing at four-digit resolution. Typing coverage varied by locus: roughly 620-640 donors for A, B, C, DRB1 and DQB1; 522 for DQA1; over 600 for DPA1; approximately 450 for DPB1. About five DR-DQ haplotypes were treated as single units for association and clustering because of strong linkage in the cohort. On average, over 200,000 unique TCR beta nucleotide sequences were sequenced per donor among some 430 genotyped donors of the cohort, with roughly 18% of those sequences being non-productive. The research as a whole found: Across donors, most TCR sequences were observed very rarely, whereas some public TCRs were present in many individuals. The earlier analysis of some 540 of the donors excluded some 16 rarely observed V segments, including chromosome 9 orphons, because counts were too low. According to the authors, the approach could potentially be generalized to other disease states and immunological phenotypes. According to a later analysis, most CMV-associated TCR beta chains appeared to be HLA-restricted, and the HLA associations seemed to be driven largely by CMV exposure. Linkage disequilibrium might explain the correlated functional status among segregating V segments, but an unknown experimental factor could not be ruled out. In vitro tests confirmed that a few of the cytomegalovirus-associated TCR beta chains recognize cytomegalovirus antigens. The study listed 150 to 200 TCR beta chains as associated with cytomegalovirus. Compared with the approximately 710-donor mean, donors in an Asian-associated ancestry cluster had fewer N-insertions in productive TCRs, according to a later genetic analysis. The 87-base-pair reads could not distinguish some IMGT-functional V segments, including TRBV6-2 and TRBV6-3, so those segments were excluded. The only immune exposure information available for the cohort was CMV serostatus. Because HLA typing was missing for some donors at each locus, association tests included only the typed subset. A further reported finding was that TCR beta sequences accurately predicted the HLA-A and HLA-B alleles for most subjects in the first cohort. The classifier was reported to diagnose cytomegalovirus status with high specificity and sensitivity in both the original and validation cohorts. Sequencing depth was assumed to be roughly uniform across donors in the presence/absence analyses, though that assumption may not hold. Broadly in line with IMGT annotations, most TCR beta V segments showed up in productive rearrangements about 90% or about 30% of the time in an earlier analysis of approximately 640 of the donors. Strong co-occurrence of HLA alleles, especially DR and DQ, made assigning TCR associations to individual alleles difficult. A later analysis associated 16,951 TCR beta sequences with specific HLA alleles at a false discovery rate of 0.05. V-gene and J-gene trimming of TCR beta chains was associated with a missense DCLRE1C variant in a later genetic analysis, and the association was replicated in an independent cohort. The cohort was sequenced for TCR beta chains only, and without alpha or paired-chain data the features that could be detected were limited. In a later analysis, several top co-occurrence clusters were reported to appear linked to parvovirus B19, influenza, CMV and Epstein-Barr virus. The sequencing pipeline was judged likely to have produced a cluster of highly shared sequence variants as a technical artifact. Compared with equally common non-associated chains, HLA-associated TCR beta chains in a later analysis were more clonally expanded and had lower generation probabilities. In a later analysis, the rate of TCR association differed among HLA loci, with DRB1 alleles having the most associated TCRs and HLA-C alleles having the fewest.

Library preparation employed the immunoSEQ multiplex PCR assay. For the multiplex PCR, a mixture combining 60 forward primers for TCR Vbeta segments and 13 reverse primers for TCR Jbeta segments was used. The CDR3 region of rearranged TCR beta genes was amplified from genomic DNA by a multiplex PCR assay. On the Illumina HiSeq System, the amplified TCR beta libraries were sequenced as 87-base-pair reads. The source study handled its data this way. A later analysis counted about 80 million unique TCR beta chains across the roughly 700 repertoires, and roughly 11 million of these chains were shared by at least two donors. A nearest-neighbor algorithm error-corrected the raw reads and collapsed the reads into unique sequences, merging closely related sequences to remove PCR and sequencing errors. V, D and J gene segments were assigned by aligning CDR3 sequences to IMGT reference sequences. For a sequence to be retained, a match of at least six nucleotides was required to both a V gene segment and a J gene segment. Rearrangements were called productive when the CDR3 lacked stop codons and stayed in frame with V and J; all others were non-productive. Following IMGT convention, CDR3 was defined as the stretch from the second conserved V-encoded cysteine up to the conserved J-encoded phenylalanine. In an earlier analysis of roughly 580 of the donors, sequences lacking an unambiguous match to a single V gene segment were excluded. In an earlier analysis of about 590 of the donors, a V segment was called functional when productive rearrangements were above 56.7%, and segregating when the standard deviation between donors exceeded 5%. To diagnose cytomegalovirus status from the catalog of TCR beta chain sequences, a statistical classification framework was built. In a later analysis, TCR nucleotide sequences were compared against IMGT/GENE-DB human TR gene sequences so that V and J genes could be assigned. In a later analysis, CDR3 sequences and most-parsimonious VDJ recombination scenarios were assigned using the TCRdist pipeline. A later analysis defined each TCR beta chain by its CDR3 amino acid sequence plus V-gene family, and excluded reads lacking a unique V-gene family. As a way to deal with suspected cross-contamination and a sequencing artifact, a later analysis dropped roughly 620 nucleotide sequences that were highly shared and had low generation probability. For each public chain, a later analysis derived a clonal expansion index from normalized ranks of inferred template counts within each repertoire. Generation probabilities in a later analysis came from a VDJ recombination model fitted to out-of-frame rearrangements, and those results were checked against IGoR. Hypergeometric tests were used in a later analysis to score TCR-TCR, TCR-HLA and TCR-CMV co-occurrence, with a repertoire-size bias correction applied to the TCR pairs. In a later analysis, false discovery rates were estimated by permuting HLA or CMV assignments 20 times. A later analysis grouped co-occurring TCRs with DBSCAN, adding TCRdist sequence similarity when clustering within HLA-allele-positive subsets. Repertoires with fewer than 30,000 or more than 120,000 public chains, plus five repertoires with anomalous nucleotide sharing, were excluded from co-occurrence clustering. TCRdb carries this immuneACCESS record with in-frame sequences only. Its versions omit some clonotypes, under half of them owing to an unresolved V gene in the studies checked, with the rest unexplained. V and J calls and clone size are those listed in that table; D and trimming were worked out from the DNA. The sample includes about 97,000 clones, with roughly a tenth observed a single time. The ten largest clones add up to 4.5% to 6% of the sample.

The cohort consisted of approximately 670 healthy bone marrow donors. Cohort members were all nominally healthy when sampled, although unrecorded immune exposures were likely present. The donor tested CMV seropositive, placing the donor among the 290 or so seropositive members of the cohort. Each donor provided a peripheral blood sample, and peripheral blood mononuclear cells were used for TCR beta sequencing. The Qiagen DNeasy Blood Extraction Kit was used to extract genomic DNA from the blood cell samples. From the cysteine up to the phenylalanine, the CDR3 has a length of 15 residues. The sequence is cut down to CDR3 DNA, 45 bases in frame from base 1. Reading the germline V gene gives CDR1 SGHRS and CDR2 YFSETQ. Between the V and J ends, shortened by 4 bases and 1 base respectively, the junction contains 15 bases.

The sequenced sample consisted of PBMCs. The source is a man aged 50 to 59 in good health and CMV-seropositive. The chain is assembled from TRBV5-1 and TRBJ2-7; the D gene is possibly TRBD1, with 6 bases matching. The CDR3 protein is CASSARDKKSYEQYF. At the DNA level, the sequence is TGCGCCAGCAGCGCCCGGGACAAAAAATCCTACGAGCAGTACTTC. Beyond the CDR3, the reference TRBV5-1 and TRBJ2-7 genes provide the residues; the full variable domain reads: KAGVTQTPRYLIKTRGQQVTLSCSPISGHRSVSWYQQTPGQGLQFLFEYFSETQRNKGNFPGRFSGRQFSNSRSEMNVSTLELGDSALYLCASSARDKKSYEQYFGPGTRLTVT.